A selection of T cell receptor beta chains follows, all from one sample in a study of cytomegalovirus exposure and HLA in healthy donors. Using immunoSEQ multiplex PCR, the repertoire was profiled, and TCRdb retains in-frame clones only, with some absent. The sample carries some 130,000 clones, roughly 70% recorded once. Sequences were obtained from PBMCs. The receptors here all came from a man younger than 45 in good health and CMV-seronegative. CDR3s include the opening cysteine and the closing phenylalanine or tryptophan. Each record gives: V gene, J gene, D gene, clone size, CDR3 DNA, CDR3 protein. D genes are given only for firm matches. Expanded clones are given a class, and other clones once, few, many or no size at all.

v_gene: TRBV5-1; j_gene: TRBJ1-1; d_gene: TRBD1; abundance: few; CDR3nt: TGCGCCAGCAGCTTGGAGGGGACAGGGACAACTGAAGCTTTCTTT; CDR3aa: CASSLEGTGTTEAFF
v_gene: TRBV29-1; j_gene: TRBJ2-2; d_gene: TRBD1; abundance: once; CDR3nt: TGCAGCGTTGAGGGACAGGGAAGCACCGGGGAGCTGTTTTTT; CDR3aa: CSVEGQGSTGELFF
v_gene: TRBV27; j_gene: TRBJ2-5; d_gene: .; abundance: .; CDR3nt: TGTGCCAGCAGTAACCAACAGGGAGGGGAGACCCAGTACTTC; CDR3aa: CASSNQQGGETQYF
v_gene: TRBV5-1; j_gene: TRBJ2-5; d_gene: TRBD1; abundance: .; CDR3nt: TGCGCCAGCAGCTTTACGGCGACAGGGGGACAAGAGACCCAGTACTTC; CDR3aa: CASSFTATGGQETQYF
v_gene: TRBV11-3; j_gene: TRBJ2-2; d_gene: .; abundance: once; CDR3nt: TGTGCCAGCAGCTTAGGGATTGAGAGTACCGGGACCGGGGAGCTGTTTTTT; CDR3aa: CASSLGIESTGTGELFF
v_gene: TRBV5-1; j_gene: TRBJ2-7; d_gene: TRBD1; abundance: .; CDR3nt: TGCGCCAGCAGCGCCCCGGGACAGGTCTACGAGCAGTACTTC; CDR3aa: CASSAPGQVYEQYF
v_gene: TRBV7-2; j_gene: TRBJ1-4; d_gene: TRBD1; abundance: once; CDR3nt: TGTGCCAGCAGCTTAGTTCGTTTAACAGGGGGCCAACTGTTTTTT; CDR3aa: CASSLVRLTGGQLFF
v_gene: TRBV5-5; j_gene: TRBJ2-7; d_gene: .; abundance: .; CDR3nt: TGTGCCAGCAGCGATGACCCGGGGTGGGAGCAGTACTTC; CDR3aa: CASSDDPGWEQYF
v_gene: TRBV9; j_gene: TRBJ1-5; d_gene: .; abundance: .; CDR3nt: TGTGCCAGCAGCGCCACCGGACAGTTCAATCAGCCCCAGCATTTT; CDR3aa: CASSATGQFNQPQHF
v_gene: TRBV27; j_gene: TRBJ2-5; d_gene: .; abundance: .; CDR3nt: TGTGCCAGCAGTTTAATGGGGGGTCTGGAGACCCAGTACTTC; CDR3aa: CASSLMGGLETQYF
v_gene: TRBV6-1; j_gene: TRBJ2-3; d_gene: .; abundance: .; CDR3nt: TGTGCCAGCACCGCGGGAACAGGCAGTGCAGATACGCAGTATTTT; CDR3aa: CASTAGTGSADTQYF
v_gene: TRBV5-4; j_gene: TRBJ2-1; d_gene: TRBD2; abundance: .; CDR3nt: TGTGCCAGCAGCTCGCCGGGACTAGCGGATAATGAGCAGTTCTTC; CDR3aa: CASSSPGLADNEQFF
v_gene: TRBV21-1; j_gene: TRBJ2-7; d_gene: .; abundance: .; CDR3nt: TGTGCCAGCAGCAAAGAGAACTGTTCCTTCTCCTACGAGCAGTACTTC; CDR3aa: CASSKENCSFSYEQYF
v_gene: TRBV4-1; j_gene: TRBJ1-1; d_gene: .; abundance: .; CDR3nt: TGCGCCAGCAGCCAAGACTTGAGGACTGAAGCTTTCTTT; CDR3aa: CASSQDLRTEAFF
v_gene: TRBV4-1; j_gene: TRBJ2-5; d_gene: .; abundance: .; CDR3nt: TGCGCCAGCAGCCTCTCAGGCTACCAAGAGACCCAGTACTTC; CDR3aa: CASSLSGYQETQYF
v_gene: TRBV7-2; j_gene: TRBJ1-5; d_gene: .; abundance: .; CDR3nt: TGTGCCAGCAGCTTGGAGGGCAGGTATAGCAATCAGCCCCAGCATTTT; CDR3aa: CASSLEGRYSNQPQHF
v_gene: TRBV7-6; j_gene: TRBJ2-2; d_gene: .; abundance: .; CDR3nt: TGTGCCAGCAGCTTACGGGGACAGAACACCGGGGAGCTGTTTTTT; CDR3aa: CASSLRGQNTGELFF
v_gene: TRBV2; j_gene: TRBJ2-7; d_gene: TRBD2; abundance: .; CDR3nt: TGTGCCAGGCAGGGCCCCCCGGGACTAGTCCAAAACGAGCAGTACTTC; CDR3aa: CARQGPPGLVQNEQYF
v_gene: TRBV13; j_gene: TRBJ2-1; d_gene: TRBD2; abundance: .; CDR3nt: TGTGCCAGCAGCTCCCCGGGAGGGGTCAACAATGAGCAGTTCTTC; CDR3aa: CASSSPGGVNNEQFF
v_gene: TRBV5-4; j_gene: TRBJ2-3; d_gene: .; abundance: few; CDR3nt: TGTGCCAGCCGGGCCATAGCGGACCCCACAGATACGCAGTATTTT; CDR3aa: CASRAIADPTDTQYF
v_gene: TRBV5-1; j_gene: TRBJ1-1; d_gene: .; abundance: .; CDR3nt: TGCGCCAGCAGCCCGGGGTCCCAACGACCTTTGAACACTGAAGCTTTCTTT; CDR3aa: CASSPGSQRPLNTEAFF
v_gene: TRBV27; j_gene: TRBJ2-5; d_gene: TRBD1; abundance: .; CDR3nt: TGTGCCAGCAGTTCCAGACAGGGGGCAGAGACCCAGTACTTC; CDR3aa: CASSSRQGAETQYF